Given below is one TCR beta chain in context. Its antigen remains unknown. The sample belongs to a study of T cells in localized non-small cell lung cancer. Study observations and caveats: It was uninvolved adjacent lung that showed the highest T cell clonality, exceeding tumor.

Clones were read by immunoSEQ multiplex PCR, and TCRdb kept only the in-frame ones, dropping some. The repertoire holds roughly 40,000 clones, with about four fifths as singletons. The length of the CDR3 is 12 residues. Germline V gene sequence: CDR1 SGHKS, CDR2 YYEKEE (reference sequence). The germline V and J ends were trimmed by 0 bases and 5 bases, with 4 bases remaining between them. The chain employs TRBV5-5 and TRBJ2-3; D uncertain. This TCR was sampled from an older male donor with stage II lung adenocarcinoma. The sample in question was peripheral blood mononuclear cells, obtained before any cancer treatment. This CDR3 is CASSLAIDTQYF. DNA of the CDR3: TGTGCCAGCAGCTTGGCGATAGATACGCAGTATTTT.